The present T cell receptor beta chain was sequenced within a study of CD8 T cells in ankylosing spondylitis. With respect to this clonotype: What it binds is unknown.

Whole-study findings and limits: Disease-associated clonotypes exhibited CD8+ identity and were relatively infrequent in peripheral blood.

V lost 6 bases, J lost 3 bases, and 12 bases lay in between. The CDR3 is made up of 13 amino acids. One entry per CDR3 protein results from TCRdb running MiXCR on the 5' RACE reads. This sample has some 150,000 distinct CDR3 sequences, with approximately 48% found just once. Sample: synovial fluid, either unsorted or a sorted T cell fraction (not recorded which). V and J are TRBV12-3 or TRBV12-4 and TRBJ2-7; a weak D match, TRBD2 (5 bases). This receptor was taken from a male donor with ankylosing spondylitis. The DNA of the CDR3 is TGTGCCAGCAGCCCCGGACTGATCTACGAGCAGTACTTC. Translated, it gives CASSPGLIYEQYF.